The rows below give T cell receptor beta chains drawn from one sample of a study of shared clonotypes between healthy human individuals. Generated by immunoSEQ multiplex PCR, the TCRdb table keeps only in-frame clones and is missing some. The sample yields 550,000 to 750,000 clones, roughly nine tenths seen once. Source material: naive CD8+ T cells sorted from blood. These receptors were obtained from a man aged 30 to 45 in good health. CDR3s include the opening cysteine and the closing phenylalanine or tryptophan. Each record gives: D gene, V gene, clone size, J gene, CDR3 protein, CDR3 DNA. D genes are given only for firm matches. Clone sizes are given selectively: once, few, many, or a class where the clone is expanded.

>TRBD1|TRBV6-6|.|TRBJ1-4
CAIKTGLNEKLFF
TGTGCCATCAAGACAGGGCTTAATGAAAAACTGTTTTTT
>TRBD2|TRBV4-3|.|TRBJ2-1
CASSQEGLAGTYNEQFF
TGCGCCAGCAGCCAAGAAGGACTAGCGGGAACTTACAATGAGCAGTTCTTC
>TRBD1|TRBV7-9|.|TRBJ1-1
CASSDPGTGPNTEAFF
TGTGCCAGCAGCGATCCCGGGACAGGGCCGAACACTGAAGCTTTCTTT
>TRBD1|TRBV7-9|once|TRBJ2-3
CASSTRTGGDTQYF
TGTGCCAGCAGCACCCGGACAGGGGGAGATACGCAGTATTTT
>TRBD2|TRBV15|once|TRBJ2-2
CATSGVLAGVAGELFF
TGTGCCACCAGCGGGGTACTAGCGGGAGTAGCCGGGGAGCTGTTTTTT
>.|TRBV28|few|TRBJ2-7
CASSYTAAYEQYF
TGTGCCAGCAGTTATACAGCAGCCTACGAGCAGTACTTC
>TRBD2|TRBV27|.|TRBJ2-1
CASNQLAGGSSYNEQFF
TGTGCCAGCAACCAACTAGCGGGAGGGTCGTCGTACAATGAGCAGTTCTTC
>TRBD2|TRBV6-5|.|TRBJ2-5
CASSPGRGLLGTQYF
TGTGCCAGCAGTCCGGGCCGGGGACTACTTGGGACCCAGTACTTC
>TRBD2|TRBV14|.|TRBJ2-7
CASSHLGKREGYEQYF
TGTGCCAGCAGCCACCTAGGGAAGCGGGAGGGATACGAGCAGTACTTC
>TRBD1|TRBV9|once|TRBJ2-2
CASSFYRGPTGELFF
TGTGCCAGCAGCTTTTACAGGGGGCCCACCGGGGAGCTGTTTTTT
>TRBD2|TRBV4-3|.|TRBJ2-1
CASSQEGTSRNNEQFF
TGCGCCAGCAGCCAAGAGGGGACTAGCAGAAACAATGAGCAGTTCTTC
>.|TRBV29-1|.|TRBJ1-2
CSVVNRQDYGYTF
TGCAGCGTTGTAAACAGACAGGACTATGGCTACACCTTC
>.|TRBV4-3|.|TRBJ2-3
CASSQEIPGWPDTQYF
TGCGCCAGCAGCCAAGAGATTCCGGGTTGGCCAGATACGCAGTATTTT
>TRBD2|TRBV28|few|TRBJ2-7
CASSLFGGSSAYEQYF
TGTGCCAGCAGTTTATTTGGCGGGAGTTCGGCCTACGAGCAGTACTTC
>TRBD2|TRBV7-9|.|TRBJ2-2
CASSFPIAGGSTGELFF
TGTGCCAGCAGCTTTCCGATAGCGGGAGGCAGTACCGGGGAGCTGTTTTTT
>.|TRBV19|.|TRBJ1-2
CASSTDNYGYTF
TGTGCCAGTAGTACAGACAACTATGGCTACACCTTC
>TRBD2|TRBV5-4|.|TRBJ2-1
CASSWGGYNEQFF
TGTGCCAGCAGCTGGGGAGGGTACAATGAGCAGTTCTTC
>.|TRBV27|.|TRBJ2-1
CASSLRDYYNEQFF
TGTGCCAGCAGTTTACGGGATTACTACAATGAGCAGTTCTTC
>.|TRBV6-1|.|TRBJ2-1
CASSEPEEQFF
TGTGCCAGCAGTGAACCGGAGGAGCAGTTCTTC
>.|TRBV19|.|TRBJ2-1
CATGGGEQFF
TGTGCCACCGGAGGTGGTGAGCAGTTCTTC
>TRBD1|TRBV9|few|TRBJ1-2
CASGGRGFYGYTF
TGTGCCTCCGGGGGCAGGGGGTTCTATGGCTACACCTTC
>.|TRBV7-9|.|TRBJ2-7
CASSQGSYEQYF
TGTGCCAGCAGCCAAGGTTCCTACGAGCAGTACTTC
>TRBD2|TRBV30|.|TRBJ2-3
CAWSVGTSGYTDTQYF
TGTGCCTGGAGTGTTGGGACTAGCGGTTACACAGATACGCAGTATTTT
>TRBD1|TRBV27|.|TRBJ2-1
CASRRKTGTDNEQFF
TGTGCCAGCAGACGAAAGACCGGGACAGACAATGAGCAGTTCTTC
>.|TRBV12-5|.|TRBJ1-5
CASGLENQPQHF
TGTGCTAGTGGTTTGGAAAATCAGCCCCAGCATTTT
>TRBD1|TRBV5-5|.|TRBJ1-2
CASSLEGQGYGYGYTF
TGTGCCAGCAGCTTGGAGGGACAGGGATACGGCTATGGCTACACCTTC
>.|TRBV7-6|.|TRBJ2-5
CASSLGSGSGETQYF
TGTGCCAGCAGCTTAGGGTCGGGATCCGGAGAGACCCAGTACTTC
>.|TRBV7-8|.|TRBJ1-4
CASSLGADYNEKLFF
TGTGCCAGCAGCTTAGGGGCGGACTACAATGAAAAACTGTTTTTT
>TRBD2|TRBV5-1|.|TRBJ2-3
CASSIQTSGRGADTQYF
TGCGCCAGCAGCATCCAGACTAGCGGGAGAGGGGCAGATACGCAGTATTTT
>TRBD2|TRBV7-7|.|TRBJ2-5
CASSRATSTQETQYF
TGTGCTAGCAGCCGGGCGACTAGCACCCAAGAGACCCAGTACTTC
>TRBD1|TRBV7-9|.|TRBJ1-5
CASSSQGEGQPQHF
TGTGCCAGCAGCTCTCAGGGGGAAGGACAGCCCCAGCATTTT
>TRBD2|TRBV7-2|.|TRBJ2-1
CASSSTAGGGHNEQFF
TGTGCCAGCAGCTCGACAGCGGGAGGCGGGCACAATGAGCAGTTCTTC
>.|TRBV7-9|.|TRBJ2-5
CASSLASTEETQYF
TGTGCCAGCAGCTTAGCTTCGACAGAAGAGACCCAGTACTTC
>.|TRBV6-5|.|TRBJ2-5
CASSENSHQETQYF
TGTGCCAGCAGTGAGAACTCGCACCAAGAGACCCAGTACTTC
>.|TRBV11-2|.|TRBJ1-2
CASSSTPGESYGYTF
TGTGCCAGCAGCTCAACCCCGGGGGAGAGCTATGGCTACACCTTC
>.|TRBV6-4|.|TRBJ2-1
CASSEGESSYNEQFF
TGTGCCAGCAGTGAAGGTGAGAGCTCCTACAATGAGCAGTTCTTC
>.|TRBV15|.|TRBJ2-5
CATSRRNRAETQYF
TGTGCCACCAGCAGACGGAACAGGGCTGAGACCCAGTACTTC
>TRBD2|TRBV7-9|.|TRBJ2-3
CASSLPGGPSEDTQYF
TGTGCCAGCAGCTTACCGGGGGGACCCTCGGAAGATACGCAGTATTTT
>TRBD2|TRBV6-1|.|TRBJ2-7
CASSDPLGAGGYEQYF
TGTGCCAGCAGTGACCCATTGGGAGCGGGAGGCTACGAGCAGTACTTC
>TRBD2|TRBV5-1|.|TRBJ2-1
CASSPSSSGVGREQFF
TGCGCCAGCAGCCCCTCGTCTAGCGGAGTGGGGAGGGAGCAGTTCTTC
>.|TRBV7-6|.|TRBJ2-7
CASSQAPTVSYEQYF
TGTGCCAGCAGCCAAGCTCCGACAGTCTCCTACGAGCAGTACTTC
>.|TRBV7-2|.|TRBJ2-1
CASRFTSGGDSYNEQFF
TGTGCCAGCAGATTTACTTCCGGGGGAGACTCCTACAATGAGCAGTTCTTC
>.|TRBV7-9|few|TRBJ2-7
CASSLPGSQYEQYF
TGTGCCAGCAGCTTACCGGGGAGTCAGTACGAGCAGTACTTC
>.|TRBV6-1|.|TRBJ2-7
CASSEAWQANVNPAYEQYF
TGTGCCAGCAGTGAAGCCTGGCAGGCCAACGTTAACCCGGCCTACGAGCAGTACTTC